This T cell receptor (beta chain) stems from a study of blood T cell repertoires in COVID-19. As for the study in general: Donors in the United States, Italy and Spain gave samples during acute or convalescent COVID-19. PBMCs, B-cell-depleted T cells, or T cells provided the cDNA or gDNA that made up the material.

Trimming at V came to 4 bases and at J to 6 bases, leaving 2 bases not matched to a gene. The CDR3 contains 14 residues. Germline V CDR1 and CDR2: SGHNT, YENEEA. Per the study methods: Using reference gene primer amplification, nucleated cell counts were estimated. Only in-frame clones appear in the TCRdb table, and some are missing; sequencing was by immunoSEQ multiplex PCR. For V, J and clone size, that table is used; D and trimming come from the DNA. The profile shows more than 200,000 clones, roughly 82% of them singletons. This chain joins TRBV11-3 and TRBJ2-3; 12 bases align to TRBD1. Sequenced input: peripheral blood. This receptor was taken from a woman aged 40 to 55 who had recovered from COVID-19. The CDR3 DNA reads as TGTGCCAGCAGCTCGGGACAGGGGGCTGATACGCAGTATTTT. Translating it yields CASSSGQGADTQYF.